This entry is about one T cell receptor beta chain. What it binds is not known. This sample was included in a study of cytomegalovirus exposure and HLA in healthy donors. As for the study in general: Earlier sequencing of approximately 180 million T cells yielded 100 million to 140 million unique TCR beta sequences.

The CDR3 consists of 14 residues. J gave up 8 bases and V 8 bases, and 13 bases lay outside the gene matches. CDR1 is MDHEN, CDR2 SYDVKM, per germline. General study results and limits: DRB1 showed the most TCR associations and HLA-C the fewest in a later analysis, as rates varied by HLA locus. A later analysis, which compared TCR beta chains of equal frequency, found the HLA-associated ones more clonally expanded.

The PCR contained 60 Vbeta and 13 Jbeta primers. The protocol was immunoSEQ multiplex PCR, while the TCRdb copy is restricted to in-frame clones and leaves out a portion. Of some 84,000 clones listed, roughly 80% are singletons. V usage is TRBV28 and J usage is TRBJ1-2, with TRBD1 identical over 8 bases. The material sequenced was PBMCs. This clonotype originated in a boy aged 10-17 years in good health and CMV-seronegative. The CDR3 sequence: CASGRQGREAGYTF. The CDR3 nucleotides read TGTGCCAGCGGCCGACAGGGGAGGGAAGCCGGCTACACCTTC.